These 22 T cell receptor beta chains share one sample of origin, sequenced in a study of CD8 T cells in Susac syndrome. Random hexamers were used to reverse transcribe an amount of roughly 0.5 to 1 ug RNA. TCRdb itself ran the immunoSEQ multiplex PCR reads through MiXCR, one entry per CDR3 protein. The repertoire holds approximately 220,000 distinct CDR3 sequences, with 95% as singletons. The sequenced sample consisted of CD4+ T cells from PBMCs. These TCRs come from a human donor with multiple sclerosis.

This sequence joins TRBV12-3 or TRBV12-4 and TRBJ1-2, with D possibly TRBD1 on 5 matching bases. The CDR3 is 14 residues long. The ends were cut back, 6 bases at V and 7 bases at J, with 18 bases in the middle. The CDR3 is CASSPGARYGGYTF. CDR3 coding DNA: TGTGCCAGCAGCCCTGGGGCTAGGTACGGTGGCTACACCTTC.

The rearrangement links TRBV5-1 to TRBJ1-1; perhaps TRBD1 as D (5 bases). Germline assignment: CDR1 SGHRS and CDR2 YFSETQ. The length of the CDR3 is 14 residues. V lost 0 bases, J lost 10 bases, and 16 bases lay in between. The CDR3 loop is CASSLDPGQWAAFF. DNA for the CDR3: TGCGCCAGCAGCTTGGACCCGGGGCAATGGGCAGCTTTCTTT.

This clonotype was seen a single time. This chain uses TRBV7-2 with TRBJ1-2, with 7 positions matching TRBD1. There are 13 residues in the CDR3. V was clipped by 5 bases and J by 1 base; unmatched bases: 1. Per the germline V gene, CDR1 is SGHTA and CDR2 is FQGNSA. The CDR3 sequence: CASSNRGNYGYTF. In DNA, the CDR3 is TGTGCCAGCAGCAACAGGGGTAACTATGGCTACACCTTC.

The chain carries TRBV7-9 and TRBJ1-2; D ambiguous. The V and J ends lost 5 bases and 8 bases respectively, with 9 bases between them. This CDR3 is built from 11 residues. The V gene's germline CDR1 is SEHNR and CDR2 FQNEAQ (reference sequence). The CDR3, as DNA: TGTGCCAGCAGCGCCATAGGGGGCTACACCTTC. Its protein product is CASSAIGGYTF.

The chain has TRBV6-6 and TRBJ2-3, with TRBD2 matching over 7 bases. J gave up 3 bases and V 6 bases, and 9 bases lay outside the gene matches. In germline, CDR1 is MNHNY, CDR2 SVGAGI (reference sequence). CDR3 length: 15 amino acids. This CDR3 is CASSFGGWGTDTQYF. The CDR3 DNA is TGTGCCAGCAGCTTCGGGGGGTGGGGAACAGATACGCAGTATTTT.

This rearrangement joins TRBV6-5 to TRBJ1-6; weak D call: TRBD1 (5 bases). The CDR3 contains 13 residues. The germline V gene encodes CDR1 MNHEY and CDR2 SVGAGI. Trimming removed 5 bases from V and 12 bases from J, with 14 bases in between. CDR3 in DNA: TGTGCCAGCAGTCAACGGGACCTCCAACCCCTCCACTTT. Translation gives CASSQRDLQPLHF.

The table lists this clonotype with a count of one. The genes are TRBV20-1 and TRBJ1-4, with D perhaps TRBD1 (5 bases). V was clipped by 0 bases and J by 7 bases, with 15 bases between them. This CDR3 has 15 residues. Germline assignment: CDR1 DFQATT and CDR2 SNEGSKA (reference sequence). CDR3 nucleotides: TGCAGTGCTAGAGATGGGCAGGGCGGCAGTGAAAAACTGTTTTTT. Translating it yields CSARDGQGGSEKLFF.

The gene calls are TRBV30 and TRBJ2-7; TRBD2 might be the D (5 bases). V lost 3 bases and J lost 0, with 21 bases in between. Germline CDR1 is GTSNPN and CDR2 is SVGIG (reference sequence). This CDR3 is built from 17 residues. CDR3 sequence: CAWSKPRGGRSSYEQYF. The CDR3 DNA reads TGTGCCTGGAGCAAACCCCGAGGAGGCAGGAGCTCCTACGAGCAGTACTTC.

This clonotype was detected only once. This sequence joins TRBV3-1 and TRBJ1-2; D perhaps matches TRBD1 (5 bases). The CDR3 is 14 amino acids. Per germline, CDR1 LGHDT and CDR2 YNNKEL (reference sequence). Trimming cost V 4 bases and J 8 bases, with 17 bases left between them. CDR3 DNA sequence: TGTGCCAGCAGCCTGGACGCCAGGGTATCGGGCTACACCTTC. Translating it yields CASSLDARVSGYTF.

In DNA, the CDR3 is TGCAGTGCTAGGTGGGAGAGCACAGATACGCAGTATTTT. Protein sequence: CSARWESTDTQYF. The chain carries TRBV20-1 and TRBJ2-3; tentatively, D is TRBD2 (5 bases). The CDR3 is 13 amino acids. Trimming stripped 3 bases from V and 0 bases from J, with 7 bases between. Germline CDR1 DFQATT, CDR2 SNEGSKA (reference sequence).

V gene TRBV2 combines with J gene TRBJ2-2; 11 bases are shared with TRBD1. The CDR3 has 14 amino acids. Unmatched junction bases numbered 9, after V lost 11 bases and J lost 7 bases. In germline, CDR1 is SNHLY, CDR2 FYNNEI. The CDR3 DNA reads TGTGCCGGCGGACAGGGGGCTATCGGCGGGGAGCTGTTTTTT. It encodes CAGGQGAIGGELFF.

V and J are TRBV29-1 and TRBJ2-3; no clear D gene. Germline CDR1 SQVTM, CDR2 ANQGSEA. CDR3 length: 15 residues. V dropped 3 bases and J dropped 0 bases, with 13 bases sitting between them. The CDR3 bases are TGCAGCGTTGACGGCACACGGCTTAGCACAGATACGCAGTATTTT. Its translation: CSVDGTRLSTDTQYF.

The chain links TRBV30 to TRBJ1-4, with D uncertain. The CDR3 sequence is 14 residues long. The V end was cut by 3 bases, the J end by 6 bases, with 14 bases between. Germline CDR1 is GTSNPN and CDR2 is SVGIG (reference sequence). The CDR3 spells CAWSPGYQDEKLFF. For the CDR3, the DNA is TGTGCCTGGAGCCCCGGGTACCAGGATGAAAAACTGTTTTTT. The entire variable domain, with the rest obtained from reference TRBV30 and TRBJ1-4, is as follows: SQTIHQWPATLVQPVGSPLSLECTVEGTSNPNLYWYRQAAGRGLQLLFYSVGIGQISSEVPQNLSASRPQDRQFILSSKKLLLSDSGFYLCAWSPGYQDEKLFFGSGTQLSVL.

The chain couples TRBV29-1 to TRBJ2-1, with D possibly being TRBD2 (5 bases). This CDR3 is built from 12 residues. CDR1 is SQVTM, CDR2 ANQGSEA, per germline. Trimming pared 3 bases from V and 8 bases from J, leaving 11 bases between. The chain's CDR3 is CSVEEVADEQFF. The CDR3 DNA sequence: TGCAGCGTTGAGGAGGTAGCCGATGAGCAGTTCTTC.

The V and J genes are TRBV20-1 and TRBJ2-7, with 12 nucleotides matching TRBD2. This CDR3 contains 14 residues. Germline V gene lookup returns CDR1 DFQATT and CDR2 SNEGSKA (reference sequence). Trimming cost V 5 bases and J 4 bases; bases outside gene matches: 6. In DNA form, the CDR3 reads TGCAGTGCTGGAAGACTAGCGGGGGCTTACGAGCAGTACTTC. Translated: CSAGRLAGAYEQYF.

This clonotype appeared a single time. CDR3 DNA sequence: TGTGCCAGCAGCTTAACTGGACAGGGTCAGCCCCAGCATTTT. As protein: CASSLTGQGQPQHF. The chain links TRBV7-2 to TRBJ1-5, with 8 bases aligning to TRBD1. V lost 2 bases, J lost 6 bases, and 3 bases stayed unmatched. The CDR3 extends over 14 amino acids. Germline CDR1 reads SGHTA; CDR2 reads FQGNSA.

This chain joins TRBV30 and TRBJ2-7, with TRBD2 matching over 13 bases. Germline CDR1 GTSNPN, CDR2 SVGIG (reference sequence). Losses at the gene ends were 2 bases for V and 2 bases for J; bases not matched to a gene: 6. This CDR3 is 16 amino acids long. CDR3 sequence reads: CAWSRRLAGGTYEQYV. For the CDR3, the DNA is TGTGCCTGGAGTCGGAGACTAGCGGGGGGTACCTACGAGCAGTACGTC.

The chain recombines TRBV30 with TRBJ2-1; no reliable D call. Deletions cut 4 bases from V and 10 bases from J, with 14 bases between. The CDR3 covers 12 residues. CDR1 is GTSNPN, CDR2 SVGIG, per germline (reference sequence). The CDR3: CAWTEQPREQFF. DNA of the CDR3: TGTGCCTGGACCGAGCAGCCGAGAGAGCAGTTCTTC. The variable domain in full, completed from reference TRBV30 and TRBJ2-1, reads SQTIHQWPATLVQPVGSPLSLECTVEGTSNPNLYWYRQAAGRGLQLLFYSVGIGQISSEVPQNLSASRPQDRQFILSSKKLLLSDSGFYLCAWTEQPREQFFGPGTRLTVL.

The chain joins TRBV3-1 to TRBJ1-2; D unclear. V was shortened by 1 base and J by 6 bases, with 12 bases between the two germline ends. There are 14 residues in the CDR3. Germline V gene lookup returns CDR1 LGHDT and CDR2 YNNKEL (reference sequence). The CDR3 DNA sequence: TGTGCCAGCAGCCAAGTAATGACAACTGATGGCTACACCTTC. Its translation: CASSQVMTTDGYTF.

CDR3 sequence: CSARGNGQGDTEAFF. Written as DNA, the CDR3 is TGCAGTGCTAGAGGTAACGGACAGGGAGACACTGAAGCTTTCTTT. This chain uses TRBV20-1 with TRBJ1-1; 8 bases are shared with TRBD1. This CDR3 contains 15 residues. The germline V gene has CDR1 DFQATT and CDR2 SNEGSKA (reference sequence). The V gene end was trimmed by 1 base and the J gene end by 3 bases; junction bases not matched to a gene: 7.

This clonotype appeared once. The chain recombines TRBV15 with TRBJ1-1; 8 bases line up with TRBD1. Germline V CDR1 and CDR2: LNHNV, YYDKDF (reference sequence). This CDR3 contains 14 residues. Trimming removed 6 bases from V and 5 bases from J; junction bases left unmatched: 8. This CDR3 is CATSVGTGVTEAFF. The CDR3 nucleotides read TGTGCCACCAGTGTCGGGACAGGAGTGACTGAAGCTTTCTTT.

This rearrangement joins TRBV29-1 to TRBJ1-2; tentative D call: TRBD1 (5 bases). CDR1 and CDR2 (germline): SQVTM, ANQGSEA. V was pared by 6 bases and J by 8 bases, with 13 bases between. The CDR3 totals 11 residues. CDR3 in amino acids: CSVRGNGGYTF. The CDR3 DNA reads TGCAGCGTGCGGGGGAACGGCGGCTACACCTTC.